A single sample is the source of the 10 T cell receptor beta chains below, sequenced in a study of a mutant IDH1 vaccine in newly diagnosed glioma. Measured with immunoSEQ multiplex PCR; TCRdb has only the in-frame clones, and not every one. The sample carries tens of thousands of clones, roughly 84% recorded once. The time point was: week 35, safety follow-up. The vaccine gave 300 ug of a 20-mer mutant IDH1 peptide subcutaneously per dose. The antigens these receptors bind are not known. The source was PBMCs, collected from a glioma patient whose treatment included an IDH1 peptide vaccine. These receptors were taken from a woman between 18 and 29 years old with glioma.

This clone was seen only a few times. This chain connects TRBV27 to TRBJ1-1; a possible D gene is TRBD1 (6 bases). The V end lost 6 bases, the J end lost 1 base, and 9 bases lay between the germline ends. Germline-derived CDR1 and CDR2 are MNHEY and SMNVEV (reference sequence). The CDR3 sequence is 13 residues long. The CDR3 bases are TGTGCCAGCAGCCCGGGACAGAACACTGAAGCTTTCTTT. Translated, it gives CASSPGQNTEAFF.

The V and J genes are TRBV18 and TRBJ2-3; D is perhaps TRBD1 or TRBD2 (6 bases each). This CDR3 spans 13 amino acids. Germline V gene data show CDR1 as KGHSH and CDR2 as LQKENI. V dropped 6 bases and J dropped 7 bases, with 14 bases sitting between them. The CDR3 bases are TGTGCCAGCTCCCCGGGGGCTTCCAATACGCAGTATTTT. Its protein is CASSPGASNTQYF.

CDR3 region: CASSGQGPNSPLHF. CDR3 in DNA: TGTGCCAGCAGCGGACAGGGTCCCAATTCACCCCTCCACTTT. V is TRBV9 and J is TRBJ1-6; 7 nucleotides line up with TRBD1. The V segment lost 3 bases and the J segment 7 bases; nucleotides outside the gene matches: 4. The CDR3 length is 14 residues. Germline lookup yields CDR1 SGDLS and CDR2 YYNGEE.

Written as DNA, the CDR3 is TGTGCCAGCAGAGGACAGAACCTCTACGAGCAGTACTTC. Protein product: CASRGQNLYEQYF. The V gene is TRBV27, the J gene TRBJ2-7; TRBD1 is a possible D gene (6 bases). The CDR3 spans 13 residues. Per germline, CDR1 MNHEY and CDR2 SMNVEV (reference sequence). Between the trimmed V and J ends, which lost 6 bases and 3 bases, there was a span of 12 bases.

The V and J genes are TRBV9 and TRBJ2-7, with 11 bases fitting TRBD2. The V gene end was trimmed by 3 bases and the J gene end by 0 bases; junction bases not matched to a gene: 2. Germline CDR1 SGDLS, CDR2 YYNGEE. CDR3 length: 15 amino acids. CDR3: CASSATSGSSYEQYF. CDR3 sequence (DNA): TGTGCCAGCAGCGCTACTAGCGGGAGCTCCTACGAGCAGTACTTC.

The rearrangement joins TRBV20-1 to TRBJ2-5; D gene uncertain. The J call is in doubt because the DNA end fits TRBJ2-7 better. Per germline, CDR1 DFQATT and CDR2 SNEGSKA (reference sequence). The CDR3 contains 11 residues. Written as DNA, the CDR3 is TGCAGTGCTAGGGCCCCCGGCGAGCAGTACTTC. This sequence encodes CSARAPGEQYF.

The chain recombines TRBV6-4 with TRBJ2-6; D remains ambiguous. The germline V gene has CDR1 MRHNA and CDR2 SNTAGT. V was cut by 0 bases and J by 0 bases, with 6 bases left in between. The CDR3 runs to 16 residues. CDR3 in DNA: TGTGCCAGCAGTGACTCCCAGCCCTCTGGGGCCAACGTCCTGACTTTC. This codes for CASSDSQPSGANVLTF.

The genes are TRBV28 and TRBJ1-1; D is possibly TRBD1 (6 bases). V was trimmed by 6 bases and J by 1 base, leaving 12 bases between them. The CDR3 length is 14 residues. CDR1 and CDR2 from the germline V gene are MDHEN and SYDVKM. The CDR3 bases are TGTGCCAGCAGGCTCGACAGGTGGAACACTGAAGCTTTCTTT. It is translated as CASRLDRWNTEAFF. Full variable domain (missing parts from reference TRBV28 and TRBJ1-1): DVKVTQSSRYLVKRTGEKVFLECVQDMDHENMFWYRQDPGLGLRLIYFSYDVKMKEKGDIPEGYSVSREKKERFSLILESASTNQTSMYLCASRLDRWNTEAFFGQGTRLTVV.

This chain uses TRBV11-2 with TRBJ2-1, with TRBD2 matching 13 bases. This CDR3 is 14 amino acids long. Germline V gene sequence: CDR1 SGHAT, CDR2 FQNNGV. After removal of 6 bases from V and 4 bases from J, the junction contained 0 bases not matched to a gene. In DNA form, the CDR3 reads TGTGCCAGCAGGGGACTAGCGGGATACAATGAGCAGTTCTTC. It translates to CASRGLAGYNEQFF.

The chain has TRBV6-5 and TRBJ2-2, with TRBD1 matching 7 bases. V lost 7 bases to trimming and J lost 3 bases; unmatched junction nucleotides: 5. In germline, CDR1 is MNHEY, CDR2 SVGAGI. The CDR3 sequence is 14 residues long. The DNA of the CDR3 is TGTGCCAGCAACAGGGGAGAAGACACCGGGGAGCTGTTTTTT. The encoded protein is CASNRGEDTGELFF.